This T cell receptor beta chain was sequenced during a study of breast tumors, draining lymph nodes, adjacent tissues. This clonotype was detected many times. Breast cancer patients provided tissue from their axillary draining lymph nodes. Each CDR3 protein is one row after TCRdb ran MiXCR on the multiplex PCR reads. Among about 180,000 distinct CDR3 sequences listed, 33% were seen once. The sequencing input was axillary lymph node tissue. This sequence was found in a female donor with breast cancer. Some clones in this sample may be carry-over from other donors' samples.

This chain's CDR3 is CASTPRGGGTDTQYF. Here the CDR3 DNA reads TGTGCCAGCACGCCAAGGGGGGGCGGGACAGATACGCAGTATTTT. The rearrangement links TRBV4-2 to TRBJ2-3, with D possibly being TRBD2 (7 bases). Deletions cut 7 bases from V and 3 bases from J, with 17 bases between. CDR1 is LGHNA and CDR2 is YNFKEQ in the germline V gene. The CDR3 contains 15 residues.